This T cell receptor beta chain was profiled in a study of CD8 T cells in ankylosing spondylitis. Regarding the study as a whole: There were earlier reports of some motif variants in reactive arthritis synovial fluid and blood.

With regard to this clonotype: What it binds is unknown.

After removal of 5 bases from V and 6 bases from J, the junction contained 11 bases not matched to a gene. The CDR3 has 16 residues. The germline gives CDR1 SGHTA, CDR2 FQGNSA. By quantitative 5'-RACE with molecular barcodes, the TCR beta libraries were made. One entry per CDR3 protein, called by TCRdb with MiXCR from the 5' RACE reads. The sample holds some 130,000 distinct CDR3 sequences, approximately 10% seen once. The chain carries TRBV7-2 and TRBJ2-2; TRBD2 matches 8 bases. The source material was blood, either unsorted or a sorted T cell fraction (not recorded which). The receptor comes from a female donor with ankylosing spondylitis or in good health (not recorded which). This CDR3 is CASSIRTSRFPGELFF. The CDR3 nucleotides read TGTGCCAGCAGCATACGGACTAGCCGTTTCCCCGGGGAGCTGTTTTTT.